These 15 T cell receptor beta chains were all obtained from the same sample, sequenced in a study of blood T cell repertoires in COVID-19. Repertoires were generated with immunoSEQ multiplex PCR, while TCRdb's copy carries only in-frame clones and drops some. Of 90,000 to 130,000 clones in the sample, under 85% were seen once. Sequenced material: peripheral blood. Every receptor here comes from a woman between 70 and 85 years old with acute or convalescent COVID-19.

The V and J genes are TRBV2 and TRBJ2-2; D is uncertain. The CDR3 extends over 11 amino acids. Germline assignment: CDR1 SNHLY and CDR2 FYNNEI. Trimming left V 7 bases short and J 6 bases short, with 6 bases between. CDR3 in amino acids: CASNRAGELFF. In DNA, the CDR3 is TGTGCCAGCAATCGGGCCGGGGAGCTGTTTTTT.

The chain joins TRBV10-3 to TRBJ1-4, with D uncertain. The CDR3 runs 13 residues. The germline V gene encodes CDR1 ENHRY and CDR2 SYGVKD. The V gene lost 4 bases and the J gene lost 5 bases, with 8 bases spanning the gap. The CDR3 nucleotides are TGTGCCATCAGTGGCAAGCGGAATGAAAAACTGTTTTTT. This encodes CAISGKRNEKLFF.

V gene TRBV6-6 combines with J gene TRBJ1-5; tentatively, D is TRBD1 (6 bases). Trimming left V 2 bases short and J 2 bases short, with 10 bases between. Looked up from germline, CDR1 is MNHNY and CDR2 is SVGAGI (reference sequence). The CDR3 has 15 residues. The CDR3, as DNA: TGTGCCAGCAGTTACGCGTCAGGGGGCAATCAGCCCCAGCATTTT. It translates to CASSYASGGNQPQHF.

This clone was picked up a small number of times. The gene calls are TRBV11-3 and TRBJ2-3, with 8 bases fitting TRBD1. The germline gives CDR1 SGHNT, CDR2 YENEEA. CDR3 length equals 15 residues. J was trimmed by 6 bases and V by 6 bases; bases with no gene match: 11. The CDR3 nucleotides read TGTGCCAGCAGTAGTACAGGGGGATACGCGGATACGCAGTATTTT. This encodes CASSSTGGYADTQYF.

The rearrangement joins TRBV13 to TRBJ1-5; D unresolved. Germline CDR1 is PRHDT and CDR2 is FYEKMQ (reference sequence). Trimming removed 8 bases from V and 6 bases from J, with 8 bases in between. This CDR3 spans 11 amino acids. The CDR3 coding sequence is TGTGCCAGCGATCTTAGTCAGCCCCAGCATTTT. This codes for CASDLSQPQHF.

This clone was recorded once. V and J are TRBV28 and TRBJ1-6, with D possibly being TRBD1 (6 bases). V was shortened by 2 bases and J by 10 bases, with 12 bases between the two germline ends. CDR1 and CDR2 (germline): MDHEN, SYDVKM. CDR3 size: 14 residues. CDR3 amino acids: CASSLTGSGSPLHF. Here the CDR3 DNA reads TGTGCCAGCAGTTTAACAGGGAGCGGCTCACCCCTCCACTTT.

This chain links TRBV7-8 with TRBJ2-3; TRBD2 matches 8 bases. With V trimmed by 5 bases and J by 1 base, 5 bases remained unmatched. Per germline, CDR1 SGHVS and CDR2 FQNEAQ. This CDR3 region has 15 residues. In DNA form, the CDR3 reads TGTGCCAGCAGCCGGCGGGGGGCCGGCACAGATACGCAGTATTTT. It specifies CASSRRGAGTDTQYF.

This sequence joins TRBV4-1 and TRBJ2-5, with 8 bases matching TRBD2. This CDR3 spans 16 amino acids. J gave up 5 bases and V 0 bases, and 8 bases lay outside the gene matches. Germline V gene data show CDR1 as MGHRA and CDR2 as YSYEKL. CDR3 DNA: TGCGCCAGCAGCCAAGAAGGGACTAGGAGAATGGAGACCCAGTACTTC. Encoded protein: CASSQEGTRRMETQYF.

The chain couples TRBV7-8 to TRBJ1-1; D call uncertain. Germline CDR1 is SGHVS and CDR2 is FQNEAQ. This CDR3 has 11 amino acids. V lost 3 bases and J lost 12, with 11 bases in between. The CDR3 region is CASSFAGRTFF. The CDR3 DNA sequence: TGTGCCAGCAGCTTTGCAGGCCGAACTTTCTTT.

The chain couples TRBV11-2 to TRBJ2-7, with TRBD2 as a possible D gene (6 bases). Germline assignment: CDR1 SGHAT and CDR2 FQNNGV. The CDR3 consists of 14 residues. The V gene lost 1 base and the J gene lost 4 bases, with 11 bases spanning the gap. The CDR3 DNA reads as TGTGCCAGCAGCTTAGGTGTTAGCGGATACGAGCAGTACGTC. Amino acids: CASSLGVSGYEQYV.

The rearrangement links TRBV7-2 to TRBJ2-7; D is ambiguous. The CDR3 length is 12 residues. Looked up from germline, CDR1 is SGHTA and CDR2 is FQGNSA. The V end lost 2 bases, the J end lost 4 bases, and 6 bases lay between the germline ends. The CDR3 region has the DNA TGTGCCAGCAGCTTAACACTATACGAGCAGTACTTC. It is translated as CASSLTLYEQYF.

This clone is a singleton in its sample. The chain carries TRBV15 and TRBJ2-1; 9 nucleotides align to TRBD2. Per germline, CDR1 LNHNV and CDR2 YYDKDF (reference sequence). The junction had 8 bases not matched to a gene; V was cut back by 5 bases and J by 15 bases. The CDR3 spans 12 residues. CDR3 coding DNA: TGTGCCACCAGCGGTCAGCGGGAGGCTCCGTTCTTC. Residues: CATSGQREAPFF.

This chain joins TRBV19 and TRBJ2-1, with TRBD1 matching over 7 bases. The J segment lost 4 bases and the V segment lost 6 bases, leaving 9 bases of the junction unmatched. Germline CDR1 and CDR2: LNHDA and SQIVND (reference sequence). The CDR3 spans 15 residues. For the CDR3, the DNA is TGTGCCAGTAGCCTGACAGGGATGGAGTACAATGAGCAGTTCTTC. Translated, it gives CASSLTGMEYNEQFF.

This chain uses TRBV10-3 with TRBJ2-6; D is perhaps TRBD2 (5 bases). V lost 0 bases, J lost 2 bases, and 8 bases lay in between. CDR3 length: 16 residues. Germline V gene sequence: CDR1 ENHRY, CDR2 SYGVKD. This CDR3 is CAISESSGAGANVLTF. CDR3 nucleotides: TGTGCCATCAGTGAGTCTTCCGGGGCTGGGGCCAACGTCCTGACTTTC.

The rearrangement links TRBV2 to TRBJ2-7, with unresolved D. The V end lost 3 bases, the J end lost 12 bases, and 18 bases lay between the germline ends. The CDR3 sequence is 13 residues long. Germline V CDR1 and CDR2: SNHLY, FYNNEI. The CDR3 DNA sequence: TGTGCCAGCAGTGAGTCCCTTCAAGCTCTCGGGTACTTC. As protein: CASSESLQALGYF. The full variable domain, its missing parts supplied by reference TRBV2 and TRBJ2-7, is EPEVTQTPSHQVTQMGQEVILRCVPISNHLYFYWYRQILGQKVEFLVSFYNNEISEKSEIFDDQFSVERPDGSNFTLKIRSTKLEDSAMYFCASSESLQALGYFGPGTRLTVT.